The clone carrying this TCR beta chain was recorded only once. Per the authors' pipeline: Reference gene primer amplification gave nucleated cell count estimates. Here immunoSEQ multiplex PCR was the method, and the copy in TCRdb shows in-frame clones only, minus some. Clone size and V and J calls were adopted from that table, with D and trimming inferred from the DNA. The sample holds fewer than 350,000 clones, 81% seen once. This specimen comes from a study of blood T cell repertoires in COVID-19. Looking at the study overall: Acute and convalescent COVID-19 samples came from the United States, Italy and Spain. PBMCs, B-cell-depleted T cells, or T cells provided the cDNA or gDNA that made up the material.

The germline CDR1 and CDR2 sequences are SNHLY and FYNNEI. V trimming: 6 bases; J trimming: 4 bases; junction bases outside the gene matches: 19. The CDR3 runs 18 residues. The chain links TRBV2 to TRBJ2-7; TRBD2 matches 9 bases. The TCR originated in a woman aged 55-70 years with active or convalescent COVID-19. Sequencing used peripheral blood. The CDR3 sequence is CASRMSLAGTGGMYEQYF. CDR3 nucleotide sequence: TGTGCCAGCAGAATGAGTCTAGCGGGGACCGGAGGGATGTACGAGCAGTACTTC.